The 19 T cell receptor beta chains given below trace back to one sample, sequenced in a study of T cell responses to AZD1222 COVID-19 vaccine. The data were produced by immunoSEQ multiplex PCR, yet TCRdb's version contains in-frame clones alone and is incomplete. This repertoire shows around 35,000 clones, approximately 84% found once; its top ten account for approximately 11%. The sequenced sample was peripheral blood, obtained 28 days after the second AZD1222 dose. All receptors derive from an adult who received the AZD1222 COVID-19 vaccine.

In DNA form, the CDR3 reads TGCGCCAGCAGCAAGACAGGGGGCGGTGATGAAAAACTGTTTTTT. Translated: CASSKTGGGDEKLFF. This rearrangement joins TRBV5-1 to TRBJ1-4, with TRBD1 matching over 10 bases. From germline, CDR1 is SGHRS and CDR2 YFSETQ. With 4 bases clipped from V and 6 bases from J, the junction kept 6 bases outside the gene matches. The CDR3 is made up of 15 amino acids.

The chain uses TRBV9 and TRBJ1-3; 11 nucleotides align to TRBD1. CDR1 is SGDLS and CDR2 is YYNGEE in the germline V gene. This CDR3 has 17 residues. V lost 7 bases to trimming and J lost 0 bases; unmatched junction nucleotides: 9. Here the CDR3 reads CASAPGTGGNSGNTIYF. In DNA, the CDR3 is TGTGCCAGCGCGCCCGGGACAGGGGGAAACTCTGGAAACACCATATATTTT.

The J gene is TRBJ2-2, the V gene TRBV19; D gene ambiguous. CDR1 and CDR2 from the germline V gene are LNHDA and SQIVND (reference sequence). V gave up 3 bases and J gave up 6 bases, with 8 bases separating them. The CDR3 extends over 13 amino acids. The CDR3 protein is CASSMASPGELFF. The CDR3, as DNA: TGTGCCAGTAGTATGGCTAGTCCCGGGGAGCTGTTTTTT. Supplemented by reference TRBV19 and TRBJ2-2, the full variable domain reads DGGITQSPKYLFRKEGQNVTLSCEQNLNHDAMYWYRQDPGQGLRLIYYSQIVNDFQKGDIAEGYSVSREKKESFPLTVTSAQKNPTAFYLCASSMASPGELFFGEGSRLTVL.

The chain is built from TRBV7-9 and TRBJ1-2, with 10 bases aligning to TRBD1. The V gene end was trimmed by 5 bases and the J gene end by 5 bases; junction bases not matched to a gene: 8. The length of the CDR3 is 15 residues. Per germline, CDR1 SEHNR and CDR2 FQNEAQ (reference sequence). The CDR3 coding sequence is TGTGCCAGCAGCGCCGACCCGGGACAGGGGTATGGCTACACCTTC. Amino acids: CASSADPGQGYGYTF.

The gene calls are TRBV28 and TRBJ2-7, with 10 bases aligning to TRBD1. Germline values: CDR1 MDHEN, CDR2 SYDVKM. Germline trimming cut 4 bases from V and 6 bases from J; bases unmatched to any gene: 12. CDR3 length: 16 amino acids. CDR3 in amino acids: CASSSPAGTGVGEQYF. DNA of the CDR3: TGTGCCAGCAGTTCCCCAGCCGGGACAGGGGTTGGCGAGCAGTACTTC.

V is TRBV2 and J is TRBJ1-5, with a possible D match to TRBD1 (6 bases). Germline lookup yields CDR1 SNHLY and CDR2 FYNNEI. The CDR3 is 13 residues long. V lost 4 bases and J lost 9, with 13 bases in between. CDR3 in DNA: TGTGCCAGCAGTGGACAGGCTGTGCGGCCCCAGCATTTT. It codes for CASSGQAVRPQHF.

The chain joins TRBV3-1 (or the pseudogene TRBV3-2) to TRBJ1-5; D is perhaps TRBD1 (5 bases). CDR3 size: 13 residues. Germline CDR1 is LGHDT and CDR2 is YNNKEL (reference sequence). V was trimmed by 3 bases and J by 6 bases, leaving 9 bases between them. In nucleotides, the CDR3 is TGTGCCAGCAGCCACGGGGGTTCTCAGCCCCAGCATTTT. Translating it yields CASSHGGSQPQHF.

The rearrangement joins TRBV3-1 (or the pseudogene TRBV3-2) to TRBJ2-7; the match to TRBD2 covers 7 bases. The germline V gene encodes CDR1 LGHDT and CDR2 YNNKEL (reference sequence). J gave up 4 bases and V 6 bases, and 3 bases lay outside the gene matches. CDR3 length: 12 residues. The CDR3 here is CASRGRAYEQYF. As DNA, the CDR3 is TGTGCCAGCAGGGGGAGGGCTTACGAGCAGTACTTC.

The chain uses TRBV12-3 or TRBV12-4 and TRBJ2-5, with 10 nucleotides matching TRBD2. This CDR3 is built from 13 residues. The ends lost 8 bases at V and 6 bases at J; junction bases unmatched: 6. The CDR3 loop reads CASGPAGGKTQYF. The CDR3 region has the DNA TGTGCCAGCGGACCAGCGGGGGGGAAGACCCAGTACTTC.

This clone was observed a single time. The J gene is TRBJ2-7, the V gene TRBV7-8, with 7 bases that match TRBD2. This CDR3 comprises 13 residues. Per germline, CDR1 SGHVS and CDR2 FQNEAQ. V shed 0 bases and J 6 bases; nucleotides not matched to a gene: 2. The CDR3 region is CASSLAGEGEQYF. CDR3 nucleotide sequence: TGTGCCAGCAGCTTAGCAGGGGAGGGCGAGCAGTACTTC.

The J gene is TRBJ2-7, the V gene TRBV7-2, with 10 nucleotides matching TRBD2. The CDR3 totals 17 residues. V shed 5 bases, J shed 5 bases, and the junction held 15 bases outside the gene matches. CDR1 SGHTA and CDR2 FQGNSA come from the germline V gene. The CDR3 DNA reads TGTGCCAGCAGCCTCCTCCCGACTAGCGGGTTGTACCACGAGCAGTACTTC. As protein: CASSLLPTSGLYHEQYF.

The V and J genes are TRBV20-1 and TRBJ1-6, with 9 bases lining up with TRBD1. CDR1 DFQATT and CDR2 SNEGSKA come from the germline V gene (reference sequence). Trimming removed 3 bases from V and 4 bases from J; junction bases left unmatched: 10. This CDR3 has 17 amino acids. In nucleotides, the CDR3 is TGCAGTGCTAGTCGTGGCAATGACAGGGGGTATAATTCACCCCTCCACTTT. This encodes CSASRGNDRGYNSPLHF.

The rearrangement joins TRBV11-1 to TRBJ1-3, with 7 bases matching TRBD1. This CDR3 has 15 residues. The J segment lost 0 bases and the V segment lost 6 bases, leaving 5 bases of the junction unmatched. The V gene's germline CDR1 is SGHAT and CDR2 FQDESV (reference sequence). The chain's CDR3 is CASSSTGSSGNTIYF. In nucleotides, the CDR3 is TGTGCCAGCAGTTCGACAGGGAGCTCTGGAAACACCATATATTTT.

The chain links TRBV7-9 to TRBJ2-2; TRBD1 or TRBD2 may be the D gene (5 bases each). Trimming pared 4 bases from V and 6 bases from J, leaving 18 bases between. The CDR3 is 16 amino acids. Per the germline V gene, CDR1 is SEHNR and CDR2 is FQNEAQ (reference sequence). CDR3 in amino acids: CASSWGGSRGAGELFF. The DNA of the CDR3 is TGTGCCAGCAGCTGGGGCGGAAGCAGAGGGGCCGGGGAGCTGTTTTTT.

The CDR3 coding sequence is TGTGCCACCAGCAGAGATAAGGGTGCGATGCTTGTAGGCTACACCTTC. As protein: CATSRDKGAMLVGYTF. V is TRBV15 and J is TRBJ1-2, with D unresolved. The CDR3 covers 16 residues. Germline V gene lookup returns CDR1 LNHNV and CDR2 YYDKDF (reference sequence). The V gene lost 0 bases and the J gene lost 8 bases, with 19 bases spanning the gap.

This sequence joins TRBV12-5 and TRBJ2-5, with 7 positions matching TRBD1. The CDR3 loop spans 15 amino acids. Germline V gene lookup returns CDR1 LGHNT and CDR2 FRNRAP. The V gene end was trimmed by 1 base and the J gene end by 4 bases; junction bases not matched to a gene: 6. CDR3 DNA: TGTGCTAGTGGTTTGGAACCGACAGGGACAGAGACCCAGTACTTC. Translation gives CASGLEPTGTETQYF.

This chain uses TRBV11-2 with TRBJ1-4; tentative D call: TRBD1 (5 bases). V lost 1 base, J lost 5 bases, and 17 bases lay in between. Germline-derived CDR1 and CDR2 are SGHAT and FQNNGV. CDR3 length: 17 amino acids. The CDR3 loop reads CASSLGLRGGRNEKLFF. The CDR3 DNA reads as TGTGCCAGCAGCTTAGGTCTCCGCGGGGGGAGAAATGAAAAACTGTTTTTT.

The chain employs TRBV19 and TRBJ1-1; D is unresolved. The V gene lost 6 bases and the J gene lost 2 bases, with 13 bases spanning the gap. The germline V gene has CDR1 LNHDA and CDR2 SQIVND (reference sequence). The CDR3 has 14 residues. CDR3 sequence reads: CASRSGGINTEAFF. The CDR3 DNA is TGTGCCAGTAGATCAGGTGGGATAAACACTGAAGCTTTCTTT.

The gene calls are TRBV15 and TRBJ2-7; D possibly corresponds to TRBD2 (8 bases). Per the germline V gene, CDR1 is LNHNV and CDR2 is YYDKDF (reference sequence). V lost 0 bases and J lost 1, with 22 bases in between. The CDR3 covers 19 residues. DNA of the CDR3: TGTGCCACCAGCAGAGACCGACAGGGTGGAGTAGCGGGGTCCTACGAGCAGTACTTC. Translating it yields CATSRDRQGGVAGSYEQYF.